This T cell receptor (beta chain) originates from a study of T cells in Graves' hyperthyroidism and ophthalmopathy. The overall study: Peripheral blood samples were taken at initial diagnosis, prior to any treatment.

This CDR3 has 12 residues. CDR1 SGHDT and CDR2 YYEEEE come from the germline V gene. There were TCR beta CDR3 regions amplified from RNA transcripts. Using the HTBI primer set, a first-round RT-PCR was run on the TCR CDR3. TCRdb analysed the multiplex PCR reads with MiXCR anew, one entry per CDR3 protein. The data show 700,000 to 950,000 distinct CDR3 sequences, approximately 40% seen once. Exclusion criteria comprised uncontrolled infection, other autoimmune disease, pregnancy or lactation. Each diagnosis drew on symptoms, thyroxine, TRAb, thyroid ultrasound and orbital computed tomography findings. On this clonotype itself: Compared with germline, one end of the junction differs, possibly owing to a read error.

Sequenced material: blood. This chain connects TRBV5-6 to TRBJ2-7, with D perhaps matching TRBD1 or TRBD2 (6 bases each). This TCR was sampled from a woman in her 40s with Graves' hyperthyroidism. The CDR3 sequence is CASSFFGGEPYF. In nucleotides, the CDR3 is TGTGCCAGCAGCTTTTTCGGGGGCGAGCCGTACTTC.